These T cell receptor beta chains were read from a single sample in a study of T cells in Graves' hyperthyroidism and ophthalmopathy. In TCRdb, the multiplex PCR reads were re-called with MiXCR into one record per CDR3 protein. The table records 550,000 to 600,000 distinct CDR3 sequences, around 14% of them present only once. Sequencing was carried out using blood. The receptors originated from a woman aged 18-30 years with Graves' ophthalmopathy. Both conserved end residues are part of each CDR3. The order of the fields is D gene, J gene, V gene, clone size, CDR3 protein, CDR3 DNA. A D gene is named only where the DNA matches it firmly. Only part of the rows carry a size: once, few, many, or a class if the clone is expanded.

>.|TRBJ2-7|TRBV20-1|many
CSARDPRGPGQYEQYF
TGCAGTGCTAGAGATCCGAGGGGCCCTGGGCAGTACGAGCAGTACTTC
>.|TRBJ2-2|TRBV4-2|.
CASSQDRGKSTGELFF
TGTGCCAGCAGCCAAGATCGGGGGAAGTCCACCGGGGAGCTGTTTTTT
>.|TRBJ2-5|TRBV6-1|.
CASRDPDVTQYF
TGTGCCAGCCGGGACCCCGATGTGACCCAGTACTTC
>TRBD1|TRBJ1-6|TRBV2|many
CASKGDRGNSPLHF
TGTGCCAGCAAGGGCGACAGGGGTAATTCACCCCTCCACTTT
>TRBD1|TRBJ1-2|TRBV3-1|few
CASSPGQGPDGYTF
TGTGCCAGCAGCCCGGGACAGGGACCCGATGGCTACACCTTC
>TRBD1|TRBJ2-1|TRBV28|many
CASSAPDRVTDEQFF
TGTGCCAGCAGTGCTCCGGACAGGGTGACCGATGAGCAGTTCTTC
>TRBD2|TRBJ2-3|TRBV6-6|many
CASSYLAGDSDTQYF
TGTGCCAGCAGTTACTTAGCGGGAGATTCAGATACGCAGTATTTT
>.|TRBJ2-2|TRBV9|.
CASSASGWAINTGELFF
TGTGCCAGCAGCGCCAGCGGTTGGGCCATAAACACCGGGGAGCTGTTTTTT
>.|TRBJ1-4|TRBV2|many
CASSQIGTTNEKLFF
TGTGCCAGCAGCCAAATTGGAACAACTAATGAAAAACTGTTTTTT
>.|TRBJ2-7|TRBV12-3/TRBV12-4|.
CASSPGPPENEQYF
TGTGCCAGCAGTCCGGGCCCCCCGGAAAACGAGCAGTACTTC
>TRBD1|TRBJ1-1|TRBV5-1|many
CASSPGQETVNTEAFF
TGCGCCAGCAGCCCTGGACAGGAGACGGTTAACACTGAAGCTTTCTTT
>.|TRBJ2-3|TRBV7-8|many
CASSLHRGLTSTDTQYF
TGTGCCAGCAGCTTACACCGGGGACTGACCAGCACAGATACGCAGTATTTT
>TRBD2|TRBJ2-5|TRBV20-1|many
CSARLAGSETQYF
TGCAGTGCTAGGCTAGCGGGGTCAGAGACCCAGTACTTC
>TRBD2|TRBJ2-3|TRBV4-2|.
CASSQEGAGGRTDTQYF
TGTGCCAGCAGCCAAGAAGGGGCGGGAGGGAGGACAGATACGCAGTATTTT
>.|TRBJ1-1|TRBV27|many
CASSWGWGTEAFF
TGTGCCAGCAGTTGGGGATGGGGCACTGAAGCTTTCTTT
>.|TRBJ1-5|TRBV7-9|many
CASSFVGTSNQPQHF
TGTGCCAGCAGCTTCGTCGGGACCAGCAATCAGCCCCAGCATTTT
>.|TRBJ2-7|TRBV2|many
CASRPGPSSYEQYF
TGTGCCAGCAGGCCGGGCCCAAGCTCCTACGAGCAGTACTTC
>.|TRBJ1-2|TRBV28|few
CASRYSGTSYGYTF
TGTGCCAGCAGATACTCCGGGACGTCCTATGGCTACACCTTC
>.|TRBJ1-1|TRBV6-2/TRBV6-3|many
CASSYSSIREAFF
TGTGCCAGCAGTTACTCGTCGATTCGTGAAGCTTTCTTT
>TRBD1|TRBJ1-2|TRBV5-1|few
CASNFLSTGQDGYTF
TGCGCCAGCAATTTCTTGTCCACAGGACAGGATGGCTACACCTTC
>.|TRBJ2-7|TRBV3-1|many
CASSQDSGGTPYEQYF
TGTGCCAGCAGCCAAGACTCTGGGGGCACCCCCTACGAGCAGTACTTC
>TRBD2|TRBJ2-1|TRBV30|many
CAWSRLATLSYEQFF
TGTGCCTGGAGTCGACTAGCGACCTTAAGCTATGAGCAGTTCTTC
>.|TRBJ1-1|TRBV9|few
CASMPVNTEAFF
TGTGCCAGCATGCCAGTGAACACTGAAGCTTTCTTT
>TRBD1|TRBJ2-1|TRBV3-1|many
CASSHGTGTVNEQFF
TGTGCCAGCAGCCACGGGACAGGGACGGTCAATGAGCAGTTCTTC
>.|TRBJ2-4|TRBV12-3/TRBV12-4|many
CASSRDGLQAKNIQYF
TGTGCCAGCAGCCGAGACGGGCTTCAAGCCAAAAACATTCAGTACTTC
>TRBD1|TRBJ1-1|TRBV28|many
CASSSGTGHTEAFF
TGTGCCAGCAGTTCCGGGACAGGGCACACTGAAGCTTTCTTT
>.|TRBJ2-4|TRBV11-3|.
CASSPKPTGAKNIQYF
TGTGCCAGCAGCCCCAAGCCGACCGGGGCCAAAAACATTCAGTACTTC
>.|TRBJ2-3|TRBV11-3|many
CASSLPQSDTQYF
TGTGCCAGCAGCTTACCCCAGTCGGATACGCAGTATTTT